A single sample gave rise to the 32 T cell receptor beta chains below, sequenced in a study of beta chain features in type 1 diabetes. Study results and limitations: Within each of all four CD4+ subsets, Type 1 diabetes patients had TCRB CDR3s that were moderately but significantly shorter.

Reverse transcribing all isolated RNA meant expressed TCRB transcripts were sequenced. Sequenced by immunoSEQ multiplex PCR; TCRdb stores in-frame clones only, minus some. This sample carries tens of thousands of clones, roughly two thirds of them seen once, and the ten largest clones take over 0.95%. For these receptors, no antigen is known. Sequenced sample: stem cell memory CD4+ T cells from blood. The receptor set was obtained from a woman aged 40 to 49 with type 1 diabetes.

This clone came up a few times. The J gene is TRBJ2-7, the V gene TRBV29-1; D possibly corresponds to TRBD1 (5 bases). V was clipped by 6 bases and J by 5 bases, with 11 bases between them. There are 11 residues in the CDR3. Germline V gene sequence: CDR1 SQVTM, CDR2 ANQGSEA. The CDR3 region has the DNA TGCAGCGTAGGCAGGGCGGACGAGCAGTACTTC. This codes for CSVGRADEQYF.

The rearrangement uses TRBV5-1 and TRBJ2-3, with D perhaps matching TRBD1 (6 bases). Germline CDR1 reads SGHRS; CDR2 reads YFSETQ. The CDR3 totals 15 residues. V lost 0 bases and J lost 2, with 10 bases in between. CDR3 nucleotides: TGCGCCAGCAGCTTGGTTGGGGGCTTCACAGATACGCAGTATTTT. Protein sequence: CASSLVGGFTDTQYF.

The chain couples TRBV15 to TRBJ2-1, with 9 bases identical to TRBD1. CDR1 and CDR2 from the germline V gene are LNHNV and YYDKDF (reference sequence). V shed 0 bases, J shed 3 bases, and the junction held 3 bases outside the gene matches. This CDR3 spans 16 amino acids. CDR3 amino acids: CATSREDRGNYNEQFF. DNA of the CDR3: TGTGCCACCAGCAGAGAAGACAGGGGGAACTACAATGAGCAGTTCTTC.

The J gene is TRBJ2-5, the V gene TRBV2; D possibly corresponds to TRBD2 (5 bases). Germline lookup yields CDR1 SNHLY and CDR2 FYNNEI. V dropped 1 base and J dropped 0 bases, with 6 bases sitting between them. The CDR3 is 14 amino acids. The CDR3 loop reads CASSEVRDQETQYF. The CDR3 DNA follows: TGTGCCAGCAGTGAAGTGCGGGACCAAGAGACCCAGTACTTC.

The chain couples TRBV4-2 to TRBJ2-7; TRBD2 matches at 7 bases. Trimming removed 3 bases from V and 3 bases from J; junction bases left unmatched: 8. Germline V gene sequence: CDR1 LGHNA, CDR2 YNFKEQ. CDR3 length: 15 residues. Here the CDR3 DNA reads TGTGCCAGCAGCCACCTTTTGACTAGCAGCTACGAGCAGTACTTC. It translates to CASSHLLTSSYEQYF.

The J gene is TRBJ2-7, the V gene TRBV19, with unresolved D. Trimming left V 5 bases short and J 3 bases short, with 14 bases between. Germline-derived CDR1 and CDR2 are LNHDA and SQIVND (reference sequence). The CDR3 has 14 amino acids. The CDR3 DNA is TGTGCCAGTAGTGTATATCCCCGAGACTACGAGCAGTACTTC. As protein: CASSVYPRDYEQYF.

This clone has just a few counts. The CDR3 bases are TGTGCCAGCAGCAAAGGCACCGGACTAATTTCGACCGGGAACACTGAAGCTTTCTTT. Its translation is CASSKGTGLISTGNTEAFF. The chain has TRBV21-1 and TRBJ1-1. TRBV21-1 is a pseudogene. CDR3 length: 19 residues.

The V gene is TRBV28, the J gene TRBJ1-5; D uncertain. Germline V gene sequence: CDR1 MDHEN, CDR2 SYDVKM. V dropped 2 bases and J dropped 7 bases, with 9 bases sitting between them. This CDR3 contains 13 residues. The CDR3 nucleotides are TGTGCCAGCAGTTTAGGCGGAAAACAGCCCCAGCATTTT. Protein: CASSLGGKQPQHF.

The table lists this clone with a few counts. CDR3 sequence (DNA): TGTGCCACTCGGGGCGGGAGACGCTACGAGCAGTACTTC. This translates into CATRGGRRYEQYF. The V call is TRBV30, the J call TRBJ2-7; TRBD2 matches at 7 bases. The germline V gene encodes CDR1 GTSNPN and CDR2 SVGIG (reference sequence). With V trimmed by 8 bases and J by 3 bases, 10 bases remained unmatched. This CDR3 is 13 amino acids long.

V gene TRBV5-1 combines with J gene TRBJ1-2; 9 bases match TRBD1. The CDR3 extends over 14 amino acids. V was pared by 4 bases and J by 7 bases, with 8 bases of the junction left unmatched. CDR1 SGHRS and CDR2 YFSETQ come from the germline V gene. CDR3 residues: CASSPDRGQAGYTF. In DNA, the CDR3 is TGCGCCAGCAGCCCGGACAGGGGCCAGGCTGGCTACACCTTC.

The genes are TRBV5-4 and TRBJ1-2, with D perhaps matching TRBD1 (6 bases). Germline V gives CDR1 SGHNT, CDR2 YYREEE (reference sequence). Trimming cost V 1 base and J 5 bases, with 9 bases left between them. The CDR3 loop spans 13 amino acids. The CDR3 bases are TGTGCCAGCAGCTTGCAGGGGTCATATGGCTACACCTTC. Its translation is CASSLQGSYGYTF.

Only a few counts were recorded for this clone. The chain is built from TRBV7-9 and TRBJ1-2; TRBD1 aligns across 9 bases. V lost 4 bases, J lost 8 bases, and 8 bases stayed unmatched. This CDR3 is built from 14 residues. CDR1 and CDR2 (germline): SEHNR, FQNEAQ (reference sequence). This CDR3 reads CASSSGQGLGGYTF. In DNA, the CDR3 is TGTGCCAGCAGCTCGGGACAGGGTTTAGGGGGCTACACCTTC.

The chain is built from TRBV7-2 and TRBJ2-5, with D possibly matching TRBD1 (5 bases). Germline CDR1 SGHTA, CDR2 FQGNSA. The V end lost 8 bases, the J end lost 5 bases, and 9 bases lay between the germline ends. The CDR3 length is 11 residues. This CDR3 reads CASGAWETQYF. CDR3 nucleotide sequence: TGTGCCAGCGGGGCGTGGGAGACCCAGTACTTC. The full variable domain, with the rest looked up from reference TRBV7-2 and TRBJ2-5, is GAGVSQSPSNKVTEKGKDVELRCDPISGHTALYWYRQSLGQGLEFLIYFQGNSAPDKSGLPSDRFSAERTGGSVSTLTIQRTQQEDSAVYLCASGAWETQYFGPGTRLLVL.

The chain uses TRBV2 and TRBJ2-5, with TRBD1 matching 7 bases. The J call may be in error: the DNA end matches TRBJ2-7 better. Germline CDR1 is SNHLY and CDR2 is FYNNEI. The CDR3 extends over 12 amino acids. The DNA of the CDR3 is TGTGCCGGGAGACAGGGTTTCGACGAGCAGTACTTC. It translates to CAGRQGFDEQYF.

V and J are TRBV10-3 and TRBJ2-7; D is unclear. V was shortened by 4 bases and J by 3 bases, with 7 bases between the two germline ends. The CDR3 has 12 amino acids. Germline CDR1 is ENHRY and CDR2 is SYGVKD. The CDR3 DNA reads TGTGCCATCAGTGGCCCGGGCTACGAGCAGTACTTC. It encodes CAISGPGYEQYF.

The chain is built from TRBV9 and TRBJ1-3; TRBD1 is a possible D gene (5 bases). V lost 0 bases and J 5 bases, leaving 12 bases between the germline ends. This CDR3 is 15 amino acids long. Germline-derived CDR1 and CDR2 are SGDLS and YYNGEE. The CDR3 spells CASSVDGGTRNTIYF. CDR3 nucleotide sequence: TGTGCCAGCAGCGTAGATGGAGGGACCCGAAACACCATATATTTT.

CDR3 sequence: CASSLAGESTEAFF. The CDR3, as DNA: TGTGCCAGCAGCTTAGCAGGGGAGAGCACTGAAGCTTTCTTT. This chain joins TRBV7-3 and TRBJ1-1; D is perhaps TRBD1 (6 bases). Germline V gene sequence: CDR1 SGHTA, CDR2 FQGTGA. The CDR3 length is 14 residues. Trimming left V 2 bases short and J 4 bases short, with 11 bases between.

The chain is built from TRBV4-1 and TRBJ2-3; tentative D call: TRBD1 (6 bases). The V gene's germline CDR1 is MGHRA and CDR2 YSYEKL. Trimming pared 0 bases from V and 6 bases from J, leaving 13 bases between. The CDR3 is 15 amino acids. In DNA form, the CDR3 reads TGCGCCAGCAGCCAAGACAGGGGCTCCGCCGATACGCAGTATTTT. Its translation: CASSQDRGSADTQYF.

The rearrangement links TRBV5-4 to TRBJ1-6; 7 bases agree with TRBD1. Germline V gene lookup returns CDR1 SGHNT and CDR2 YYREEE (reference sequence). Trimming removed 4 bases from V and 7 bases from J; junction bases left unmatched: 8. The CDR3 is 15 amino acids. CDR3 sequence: CASSETTGENSPLHF. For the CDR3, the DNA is TGTGCCAGCAGCGAAACTACAGGGGAAAATTCACCCCTCCACTTT.

The CDR3 nucleotides read TGCGCCAGCAGCCCGGGCGGACTAGCGGGATCAGTCGGGGAGCTGTTTTTT. Its protein product is CASSPGGLAGSVGELFF. The chain carries TRBV5-1 and TRBJ2-2; 12 positions agree with TRBD2. Germline CDR1 is SGHRS and CDR2 is YFSETQ. The CDR3 consists of 17 residues. V shed 4 bases, J shed 7 bases, and the junction held 11 bases outside the gene matches.

The CDR3 nucleotides read TGTGCCAGCAGCGCCGGGATTTTAAATCAGCCCCAGCATTTT. Translating gives CASSAGILNQPQHF. V gene TRBV11-2 combines with J gene TRBJ1-5; D gene unclear. CDR3 length: 14 residues. V was clipped by 5 bases and J by 4 bases, with 12 bases between them. In germline, CDR1 is SGHAT, CDR2 FQNNGV.

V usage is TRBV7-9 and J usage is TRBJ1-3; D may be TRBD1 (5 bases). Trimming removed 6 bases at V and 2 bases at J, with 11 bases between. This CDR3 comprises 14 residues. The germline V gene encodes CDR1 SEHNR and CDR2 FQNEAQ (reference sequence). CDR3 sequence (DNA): TGTGCCAGCAGTCCCGCAGGGACTGGAAACACCATATATTTT. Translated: CASSPAGTGNTIYF.

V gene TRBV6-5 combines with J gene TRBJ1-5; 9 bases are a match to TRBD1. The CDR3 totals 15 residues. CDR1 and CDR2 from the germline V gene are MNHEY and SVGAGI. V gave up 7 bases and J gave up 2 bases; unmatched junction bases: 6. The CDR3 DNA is TGTGCCAGCACATGGACAGGGGAAGGCAATCAGCCCCAGCATTTT. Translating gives CASTWTGEGNQPQHF.

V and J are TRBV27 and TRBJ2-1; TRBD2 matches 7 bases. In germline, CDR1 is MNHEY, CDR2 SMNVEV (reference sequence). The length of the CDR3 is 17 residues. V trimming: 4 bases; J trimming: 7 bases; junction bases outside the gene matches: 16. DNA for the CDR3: TGTGCCAGCAGTTCCCACCTTGGGGGAGGGCCCGGAAATGAGCAGTTCTTC. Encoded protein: CASSSHLGGGPGNEQFF.

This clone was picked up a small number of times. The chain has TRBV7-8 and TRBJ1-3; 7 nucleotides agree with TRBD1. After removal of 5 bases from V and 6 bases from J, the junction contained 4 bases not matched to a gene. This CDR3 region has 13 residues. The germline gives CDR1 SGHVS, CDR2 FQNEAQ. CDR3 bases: TGTGCCAGCAGCCTGGGACAGACAAACACCATATATTTT. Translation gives CASSLGQTNTIYF. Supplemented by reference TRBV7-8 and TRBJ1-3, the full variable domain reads GAGVSQSPRYKVAKRGQDVALRCDPISGHVSLFWYQQALGQGPEFLTYFQNEAQLDKSGLPSDRFFAERPEGSVSTLKIQRTQQEDSAVYLCASSLGQTNTIYFGEGSWLTVV.

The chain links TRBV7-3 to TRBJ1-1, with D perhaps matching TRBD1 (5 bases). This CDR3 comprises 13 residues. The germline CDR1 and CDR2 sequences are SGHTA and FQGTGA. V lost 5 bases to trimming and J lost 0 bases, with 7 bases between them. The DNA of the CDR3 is TGTGCCAGCAGCCTGACAGTGAACACTGAAGCTTTCTTT. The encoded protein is CASSLTVNTEAFF.

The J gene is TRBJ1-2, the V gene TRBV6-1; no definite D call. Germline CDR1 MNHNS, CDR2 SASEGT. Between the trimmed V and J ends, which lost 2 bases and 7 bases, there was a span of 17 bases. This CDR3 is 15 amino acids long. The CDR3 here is CASSERWGDFGGYTF. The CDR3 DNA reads TGTGCCAGCAGTGAAAGGTGGGGAGACTTTGGTGGCTACACCTTC.

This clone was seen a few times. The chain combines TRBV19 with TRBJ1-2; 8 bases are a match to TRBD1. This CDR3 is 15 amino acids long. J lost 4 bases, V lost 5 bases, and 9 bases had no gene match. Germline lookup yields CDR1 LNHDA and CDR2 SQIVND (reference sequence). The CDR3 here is CASSPQGARGYGYTF. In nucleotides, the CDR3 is TGTGCCAGTAGTCCCCAGGGGGCGCGGGGCTATGGCTACACCTTC.

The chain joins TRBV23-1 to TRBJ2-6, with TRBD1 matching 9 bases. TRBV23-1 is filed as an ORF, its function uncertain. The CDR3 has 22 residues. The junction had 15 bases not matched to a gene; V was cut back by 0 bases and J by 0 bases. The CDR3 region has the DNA TGCGCCAGCAGTCAATCCGGGACAGGGATATTTTCCAACTCCTCTGGGGCCAACGTCCTGACTTTC. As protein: CASSQSGTGIFSNSSGANVLTF.

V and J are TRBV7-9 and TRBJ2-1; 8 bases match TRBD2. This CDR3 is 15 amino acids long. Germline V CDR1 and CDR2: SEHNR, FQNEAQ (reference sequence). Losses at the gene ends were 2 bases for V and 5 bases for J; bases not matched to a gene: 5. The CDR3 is CASSLWRGENNEQFF. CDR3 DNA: TGTGCCAGCAGCTTATGGCGGGGGGAGAACAATGAGCAGTTCTTC. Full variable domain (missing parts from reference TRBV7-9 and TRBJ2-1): DTGVSQNPRHKITKRGQNVTFRCDPISEHNRLYWYRQTLGQGPEFLTYFQNEAQLEKSRLLSDRFSAERPKGSFSTLEIQRTEQGDSAMYLCASSLWRGENNEQFFGPGTRLTVL.

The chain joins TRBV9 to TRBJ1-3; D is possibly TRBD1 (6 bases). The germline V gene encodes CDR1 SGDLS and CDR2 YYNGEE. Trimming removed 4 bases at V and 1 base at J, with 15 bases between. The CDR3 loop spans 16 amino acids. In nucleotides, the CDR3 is TGTGCCAGCAGCTCCAGGCCCACAGGGTCTGGAAACACCATATATTTT. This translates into CASSSRPTGSGNTIYF.

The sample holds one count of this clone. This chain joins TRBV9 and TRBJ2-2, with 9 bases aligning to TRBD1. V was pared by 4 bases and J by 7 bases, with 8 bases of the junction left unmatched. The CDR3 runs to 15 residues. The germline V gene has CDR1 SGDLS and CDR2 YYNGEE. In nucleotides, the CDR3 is TGTGCCAGCAGCTCCCGGACAGGGGTTATCGGGGAGCTGTTTTTT. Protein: CASSSRTGVIGELFF.